The rows below give T cell receptor beta chains drawn from one sample of a study of T-cell reconstitution after alpha-beta-depleted transplantation in children. Each CDR3 protein gets one entry after TCRdb re-called the PCR reads with MiXCR. The sample lists about 500,000 distinct CDR3 sequences, less than 35% occurring once. Sequences were derived from PBMCs from the stem cell graft donor, sampled from the stem cell graft. Source of these receptors: a human donor who donated a stem cell graft to a child with aplastic anemia. The CDR3 runs from the conserved cysteine through the conserved F or W. The order of the fields is clone size, J gene, V gene, D gene, CDR3 protein, CDR3 DNA. A D gene is named only where the DNA matches it firmly. Expanded clones get a size class; other rows say once, few or many, or leave the size out.

- TRBJ1-6 TRBV4-3 - CASSQGAQGLNDSPLHF TGCGCCAGCAGCCAAGGGGCACAGGGATTAAATGATTCACCCCTCCACTTT
- TRBJ2-1 TRBV7-2 TRBD2 CASSSLVSGSMVEQFF TGTGCCAGCAGCTCCCTTGTAAGCGGGAGTATGGTTGAGCAGTTCTTC
few TRBJ2-1 TRBV20-1 TRBD2 CSASVASGRSYNEQFF TGCAGTGCTAGTGTCGCTAGCGGGAGATCTTACAATGAGCAGTTCTTC
- TRBJ2-1 TRBV30 - CAWSVWGYSNEQFF TGTGCCTGGAGTGTATGGGGCTACTCTAATGAGCAGTTCTTC
- TRBJ2-7 TRBV7-2 - CASSFPGDLYEQYF TGTGCCAGCAGCTTTCCGGGAGATCTCTACGAGCAGTACTTC
- TRBJ1-2 TRBV4-2 TRBD1 CASSPGQIDGYTF TGTGCCAGCAGCCCGGGACAGATTGATGGCTACACCTTC
few TRBJ2-2 TRBV29-1 - CSATPLGGNTGELFF TGCAGCGCCACTCCCCTAGGGGGGAACACCGGGGAGCTGTTTTTT
- TRBJ2-2 TRBV4-3 TRBD1 CASSQGQGAGELFF TGCGCCAGCAGCCAAGGACAGGGGGCCGGGGAGCTGTTTTTT
few TRBJ2-1 TRBV12-5 TRBD2 CASGRGSYNEQFF TGTGCTAGTGGACGCGGGAGCTACAATGAGCAGTTCTTC
- TRBJ2-7 TRBV12-3/TRBV12-4 - CASSFGRARYEQYF TGTGCCAGCAGTTTCGGACGGGCTAGGTACGAGCAGTACTTC
- TRBJ2-1 TRBV4-3 TRBD1 CASSQRQGADHEQFF TGCGCCAGCAGCCAGAGACAGGGGGCCGACCATGAGCAGTTCTTC
- TRBJ2-7 TRBV29-1 TRBD1 CSVKRDRDNYEQYF TGCAGCGTAAAGAGGGACAGGGATAATTACGAGCAGTACTTC
- TRBJ1-1 TRBV20-1 - CSARMVANTEAFF TGCAGTGCTAGAATGGTTGCCAACACTGAAGCTTTCTTT
few TRBJ1-5 TRBV29-1 - CSVGGGNSNQPQHF TGCAGCGTTGGCGGGGGGAATAGCAATCAGCCCCAGCATTTT
- TRBJ2-5 TRBV20-1 TRBD2 CSATAGAKETQYF TGCAGTGCTACAGCGGGAGCAAAAGAGACCCAGTACTTC
few TRBJ1-1 TRBV12-3/TRBV12-4 - CASSLLGGMNTEAFF TGTGCCAGCAGTTTGCTGGGGGGCATGAACACTGAAGCTTTCTTT
few TRBJ2-7 TRBV6-1 TRBD2 CASGTSGNYEQYF TGTGCCAGTGGGACTAGCGGGAACTACGAGCAGTACTTC
few TRBJ2-7 TRBV20-1 TRBD2 CSASGWLAGGEQYF TGCAGTGCTAGCGGCTGGCTAGCGGGTGGAGAGCAGTACTTC
few TRBJ2-1 TRBV29-1 TRBD1 CSGRQGREQFF TGCAGCGGACGACAGGGCCGGGAGCAGTTCTTC
- TRBJ1-2 TRBV12-3/TRBV12-4 - CASRPGPDGYTF TGTGCCAGCAGACCCGGTCCTGATGGCTACACCTTC
- TRBJ2-5 TRBV6-2/TRBV6-3 TRBD2 CASSYSGFGWERERKTQYF TGTGCCAGCAGTTACTCCGGGTTCGGATGGGAGCGGGAGAGGAAGACCCAGTACTTC
- TRBJ1-2 TRBV6-1 - CASSNNINYGYTF TGTGCCAGCAGCAACAACATTAACTATGGCTACACCTTT
- TRBJ2-7 TRBV4-3 TRBD2 CASSQGLAGVSSYEQYF TGCGCCAGCAGCCAAGGGCTAGCGGGTGTCAGCTCCTACGAGCAGTACTTC
- TRBJ2-2 TRBV18 - CASSLGRQENTGELFF TGTGCCAGCTCACTAGGCCGACAGGAAAACACCGGGGAGCTGTTTTTT
- TRBJ1-2 TRBV7-9 TRBD1 CASSLGGTGASYGYTF TGTGCCAGCAGCTTAGGTGGGACAGGGGCTTCCTATGGCTACACCTTC
once TRBJ2-1 TRBV6-2/TRBV6-3 - CASNSPGREQFF TGTGCCAGCAATAGTCCCGGTCGGGAGCAGTTCTTC
- TRBJ2-1 TRBV12-3/TRBV12-4 TRBD2 CASRGLAGVIGKQFF TGTGCCAGCAGGGGACTAGCGGGAGTCATCGGTAAGCAGTTCTTC
- TRBJ1-5 TRBV4-3 - CASSQDVAGTIGNQPQHF TGCGCCAGCAGCCAAGATGTGGCAGGGACAATTGGCAATCAGCCCCAGCATTTT
- TRBJ1-2 TRBV20-1 - CSATPRTAYGYTF TGCAGTGCTACTCCCCGGACAGCCTATGGCTACACCTTC
few TRBJ2-2 TRBV20-1 TRBD1 CSARARQGAGELFF TGCAGTGCTAGGGCCCGACAGGGGGCCGGGGAGCTGTTTTTT
- TRBJ2-1 TRBV9 TRBD2 CASSISGRGGDEQFF TGTGCCAGCAGCATCTCAGGACGGGGGGGAGATGAGCAGTTCTTC
once TRBJ1-2 TRBV20-1 - CSARVSGYGYTF TGCAGTGCTAGAGTGAGTGGGTATGGCTACACCTTC
- TRBJ1-5 TRBV12-3/TRBV12-4 - CASSLALVIGRNQPQHF TGTGCCAGCAGTTTAGCGCTAGTTATTGGGCGCAATCAGCCCCAGCATTTT
few TRBJ1-1 TRBV12-3/TRBV12-4 - CASSKWGTEAFF TGTGCCAGCAGCAAATGGGGAACTGAAGCTTTCTTT
few TRBJ1-5 TRBV6-2/TRBV6-3 - CASSQQINSNQPQHF TGTGCCAGCAGCCAACAGATTAATAGCAATCAGCCCCAGCATTTT
- TRBJ2-7 TRBV27 TRBD2 CASSLPGLAGGSEQYF TGTGCCAGCAGTTTACCGGGACTAGCGGGAGGTTCCGAGCAGTACTTC
- TRBJ2-1 TRBV9 TRBD2 CASSGGSSENDQFF TGTGCCAGCAGCGGCGGGAGTTCGGAGAATGACCAGTTCTTC